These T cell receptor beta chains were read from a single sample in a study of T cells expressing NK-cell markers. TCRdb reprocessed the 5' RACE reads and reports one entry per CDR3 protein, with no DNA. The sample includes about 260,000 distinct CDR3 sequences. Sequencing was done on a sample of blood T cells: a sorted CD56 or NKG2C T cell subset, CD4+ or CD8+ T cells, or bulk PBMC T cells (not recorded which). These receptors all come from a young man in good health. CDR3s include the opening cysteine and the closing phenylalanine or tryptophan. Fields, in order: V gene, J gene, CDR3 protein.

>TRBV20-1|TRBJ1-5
CSAGGTGQRGQPQHF
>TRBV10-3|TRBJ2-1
CAIRTITSGSNEQFF
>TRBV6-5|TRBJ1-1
CASSSVTVGRNTEAFF
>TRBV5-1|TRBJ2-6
CASTLDGGHVPSSGANVLTF
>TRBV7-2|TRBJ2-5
CASSSSGQGARETQYF
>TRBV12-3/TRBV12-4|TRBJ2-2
CASRGGAYNTGELFF
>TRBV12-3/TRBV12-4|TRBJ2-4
CASSSNSVPKNIQYF
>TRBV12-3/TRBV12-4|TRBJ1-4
CASSPTRQRGEKLFF
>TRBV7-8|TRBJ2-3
CASSREATAGGDTQYF
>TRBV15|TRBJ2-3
CATSSDAAASTDTQYF
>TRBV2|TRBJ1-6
CASVRSSSYNSPLHF
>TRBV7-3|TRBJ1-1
CASSLKGGNTEAFF
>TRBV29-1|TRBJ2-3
CSVVYGGHVTDTQYF
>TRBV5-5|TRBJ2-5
CASSYRGGRQETQYF
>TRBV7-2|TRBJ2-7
CASSLASSGNSYEQYF
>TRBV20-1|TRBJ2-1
CSVTTPWGTGGRGEQFF
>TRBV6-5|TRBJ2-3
CASSYSAIDRSGTQYF
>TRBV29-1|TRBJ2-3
CSVEIGGSSTDTQYF
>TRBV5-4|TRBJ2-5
CASSLGLTQETQYF
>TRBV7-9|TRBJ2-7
CASSSINEQYF
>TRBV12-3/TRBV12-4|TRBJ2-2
CASTHRGTGELFF
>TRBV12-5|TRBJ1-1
CASAGQKVGEAFF
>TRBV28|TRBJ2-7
CASSLKTSGGMYEQYF
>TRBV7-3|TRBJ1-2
CASSLTFVGTPYGYTF
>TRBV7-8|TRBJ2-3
CASSLGWETQYF
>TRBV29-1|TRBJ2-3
CSVRQQTTDTQYF
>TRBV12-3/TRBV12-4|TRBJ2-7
CASSLAGQTGYEQYF
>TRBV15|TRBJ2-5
CATSTPGTGVQETQYF
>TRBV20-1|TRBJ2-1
CSARERADRHPQFF
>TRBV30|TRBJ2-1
CAWTGTYNEQFF
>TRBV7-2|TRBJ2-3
CASSSTTGSSADTQYF
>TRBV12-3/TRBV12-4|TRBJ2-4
CASSVLGGKNIQYF
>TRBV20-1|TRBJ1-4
CSAWTTGMEKLFF
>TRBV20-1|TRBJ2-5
CSASPPGGRGETQYF
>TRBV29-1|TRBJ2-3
CSADKGRTDTQYF
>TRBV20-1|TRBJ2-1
CSAFRDPEQFF
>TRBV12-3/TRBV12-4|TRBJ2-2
CASRVDGTRRTGELFF
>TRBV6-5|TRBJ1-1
CASSYADKMNLAFF
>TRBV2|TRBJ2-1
CASSESWGYNEQFF
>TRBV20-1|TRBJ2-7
CSASLGLAEQYF
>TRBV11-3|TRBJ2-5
CASSYLAFQETQYF
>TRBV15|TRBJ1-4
CATSSPNSGTVNPNEKLFF
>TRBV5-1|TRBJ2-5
CASLGQETQYF
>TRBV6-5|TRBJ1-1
CASTTGTANTEAFF
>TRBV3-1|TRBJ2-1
CASSQDLRNEQFF
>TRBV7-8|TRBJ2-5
CASRPRVRTLKETQYF
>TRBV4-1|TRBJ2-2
CASSQHGSWTGELFF
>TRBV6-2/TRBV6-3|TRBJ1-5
CASRKGGQGVQPQHF
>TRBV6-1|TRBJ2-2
CASSEGWGRGRPNTGELFF
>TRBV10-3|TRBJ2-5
CAISEKGTAKKETQYF
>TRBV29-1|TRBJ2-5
CSVFGSRGGEETQYF
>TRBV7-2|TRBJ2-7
CASSANGRREQYF
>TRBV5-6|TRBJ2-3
CASSLGRTTDTQYF